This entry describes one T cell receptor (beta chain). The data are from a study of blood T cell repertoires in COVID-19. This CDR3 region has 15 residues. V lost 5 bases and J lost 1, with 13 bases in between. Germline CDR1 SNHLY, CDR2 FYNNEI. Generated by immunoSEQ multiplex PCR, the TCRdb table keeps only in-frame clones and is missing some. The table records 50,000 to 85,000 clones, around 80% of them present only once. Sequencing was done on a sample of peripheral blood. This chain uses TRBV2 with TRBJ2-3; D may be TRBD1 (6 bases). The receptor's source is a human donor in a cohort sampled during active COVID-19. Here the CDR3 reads CASSLGAGGTDTQYF. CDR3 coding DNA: TGTGCCAGCAGTTTGGGGGCAGGGGGCACAGATACGCAGTATTTT.